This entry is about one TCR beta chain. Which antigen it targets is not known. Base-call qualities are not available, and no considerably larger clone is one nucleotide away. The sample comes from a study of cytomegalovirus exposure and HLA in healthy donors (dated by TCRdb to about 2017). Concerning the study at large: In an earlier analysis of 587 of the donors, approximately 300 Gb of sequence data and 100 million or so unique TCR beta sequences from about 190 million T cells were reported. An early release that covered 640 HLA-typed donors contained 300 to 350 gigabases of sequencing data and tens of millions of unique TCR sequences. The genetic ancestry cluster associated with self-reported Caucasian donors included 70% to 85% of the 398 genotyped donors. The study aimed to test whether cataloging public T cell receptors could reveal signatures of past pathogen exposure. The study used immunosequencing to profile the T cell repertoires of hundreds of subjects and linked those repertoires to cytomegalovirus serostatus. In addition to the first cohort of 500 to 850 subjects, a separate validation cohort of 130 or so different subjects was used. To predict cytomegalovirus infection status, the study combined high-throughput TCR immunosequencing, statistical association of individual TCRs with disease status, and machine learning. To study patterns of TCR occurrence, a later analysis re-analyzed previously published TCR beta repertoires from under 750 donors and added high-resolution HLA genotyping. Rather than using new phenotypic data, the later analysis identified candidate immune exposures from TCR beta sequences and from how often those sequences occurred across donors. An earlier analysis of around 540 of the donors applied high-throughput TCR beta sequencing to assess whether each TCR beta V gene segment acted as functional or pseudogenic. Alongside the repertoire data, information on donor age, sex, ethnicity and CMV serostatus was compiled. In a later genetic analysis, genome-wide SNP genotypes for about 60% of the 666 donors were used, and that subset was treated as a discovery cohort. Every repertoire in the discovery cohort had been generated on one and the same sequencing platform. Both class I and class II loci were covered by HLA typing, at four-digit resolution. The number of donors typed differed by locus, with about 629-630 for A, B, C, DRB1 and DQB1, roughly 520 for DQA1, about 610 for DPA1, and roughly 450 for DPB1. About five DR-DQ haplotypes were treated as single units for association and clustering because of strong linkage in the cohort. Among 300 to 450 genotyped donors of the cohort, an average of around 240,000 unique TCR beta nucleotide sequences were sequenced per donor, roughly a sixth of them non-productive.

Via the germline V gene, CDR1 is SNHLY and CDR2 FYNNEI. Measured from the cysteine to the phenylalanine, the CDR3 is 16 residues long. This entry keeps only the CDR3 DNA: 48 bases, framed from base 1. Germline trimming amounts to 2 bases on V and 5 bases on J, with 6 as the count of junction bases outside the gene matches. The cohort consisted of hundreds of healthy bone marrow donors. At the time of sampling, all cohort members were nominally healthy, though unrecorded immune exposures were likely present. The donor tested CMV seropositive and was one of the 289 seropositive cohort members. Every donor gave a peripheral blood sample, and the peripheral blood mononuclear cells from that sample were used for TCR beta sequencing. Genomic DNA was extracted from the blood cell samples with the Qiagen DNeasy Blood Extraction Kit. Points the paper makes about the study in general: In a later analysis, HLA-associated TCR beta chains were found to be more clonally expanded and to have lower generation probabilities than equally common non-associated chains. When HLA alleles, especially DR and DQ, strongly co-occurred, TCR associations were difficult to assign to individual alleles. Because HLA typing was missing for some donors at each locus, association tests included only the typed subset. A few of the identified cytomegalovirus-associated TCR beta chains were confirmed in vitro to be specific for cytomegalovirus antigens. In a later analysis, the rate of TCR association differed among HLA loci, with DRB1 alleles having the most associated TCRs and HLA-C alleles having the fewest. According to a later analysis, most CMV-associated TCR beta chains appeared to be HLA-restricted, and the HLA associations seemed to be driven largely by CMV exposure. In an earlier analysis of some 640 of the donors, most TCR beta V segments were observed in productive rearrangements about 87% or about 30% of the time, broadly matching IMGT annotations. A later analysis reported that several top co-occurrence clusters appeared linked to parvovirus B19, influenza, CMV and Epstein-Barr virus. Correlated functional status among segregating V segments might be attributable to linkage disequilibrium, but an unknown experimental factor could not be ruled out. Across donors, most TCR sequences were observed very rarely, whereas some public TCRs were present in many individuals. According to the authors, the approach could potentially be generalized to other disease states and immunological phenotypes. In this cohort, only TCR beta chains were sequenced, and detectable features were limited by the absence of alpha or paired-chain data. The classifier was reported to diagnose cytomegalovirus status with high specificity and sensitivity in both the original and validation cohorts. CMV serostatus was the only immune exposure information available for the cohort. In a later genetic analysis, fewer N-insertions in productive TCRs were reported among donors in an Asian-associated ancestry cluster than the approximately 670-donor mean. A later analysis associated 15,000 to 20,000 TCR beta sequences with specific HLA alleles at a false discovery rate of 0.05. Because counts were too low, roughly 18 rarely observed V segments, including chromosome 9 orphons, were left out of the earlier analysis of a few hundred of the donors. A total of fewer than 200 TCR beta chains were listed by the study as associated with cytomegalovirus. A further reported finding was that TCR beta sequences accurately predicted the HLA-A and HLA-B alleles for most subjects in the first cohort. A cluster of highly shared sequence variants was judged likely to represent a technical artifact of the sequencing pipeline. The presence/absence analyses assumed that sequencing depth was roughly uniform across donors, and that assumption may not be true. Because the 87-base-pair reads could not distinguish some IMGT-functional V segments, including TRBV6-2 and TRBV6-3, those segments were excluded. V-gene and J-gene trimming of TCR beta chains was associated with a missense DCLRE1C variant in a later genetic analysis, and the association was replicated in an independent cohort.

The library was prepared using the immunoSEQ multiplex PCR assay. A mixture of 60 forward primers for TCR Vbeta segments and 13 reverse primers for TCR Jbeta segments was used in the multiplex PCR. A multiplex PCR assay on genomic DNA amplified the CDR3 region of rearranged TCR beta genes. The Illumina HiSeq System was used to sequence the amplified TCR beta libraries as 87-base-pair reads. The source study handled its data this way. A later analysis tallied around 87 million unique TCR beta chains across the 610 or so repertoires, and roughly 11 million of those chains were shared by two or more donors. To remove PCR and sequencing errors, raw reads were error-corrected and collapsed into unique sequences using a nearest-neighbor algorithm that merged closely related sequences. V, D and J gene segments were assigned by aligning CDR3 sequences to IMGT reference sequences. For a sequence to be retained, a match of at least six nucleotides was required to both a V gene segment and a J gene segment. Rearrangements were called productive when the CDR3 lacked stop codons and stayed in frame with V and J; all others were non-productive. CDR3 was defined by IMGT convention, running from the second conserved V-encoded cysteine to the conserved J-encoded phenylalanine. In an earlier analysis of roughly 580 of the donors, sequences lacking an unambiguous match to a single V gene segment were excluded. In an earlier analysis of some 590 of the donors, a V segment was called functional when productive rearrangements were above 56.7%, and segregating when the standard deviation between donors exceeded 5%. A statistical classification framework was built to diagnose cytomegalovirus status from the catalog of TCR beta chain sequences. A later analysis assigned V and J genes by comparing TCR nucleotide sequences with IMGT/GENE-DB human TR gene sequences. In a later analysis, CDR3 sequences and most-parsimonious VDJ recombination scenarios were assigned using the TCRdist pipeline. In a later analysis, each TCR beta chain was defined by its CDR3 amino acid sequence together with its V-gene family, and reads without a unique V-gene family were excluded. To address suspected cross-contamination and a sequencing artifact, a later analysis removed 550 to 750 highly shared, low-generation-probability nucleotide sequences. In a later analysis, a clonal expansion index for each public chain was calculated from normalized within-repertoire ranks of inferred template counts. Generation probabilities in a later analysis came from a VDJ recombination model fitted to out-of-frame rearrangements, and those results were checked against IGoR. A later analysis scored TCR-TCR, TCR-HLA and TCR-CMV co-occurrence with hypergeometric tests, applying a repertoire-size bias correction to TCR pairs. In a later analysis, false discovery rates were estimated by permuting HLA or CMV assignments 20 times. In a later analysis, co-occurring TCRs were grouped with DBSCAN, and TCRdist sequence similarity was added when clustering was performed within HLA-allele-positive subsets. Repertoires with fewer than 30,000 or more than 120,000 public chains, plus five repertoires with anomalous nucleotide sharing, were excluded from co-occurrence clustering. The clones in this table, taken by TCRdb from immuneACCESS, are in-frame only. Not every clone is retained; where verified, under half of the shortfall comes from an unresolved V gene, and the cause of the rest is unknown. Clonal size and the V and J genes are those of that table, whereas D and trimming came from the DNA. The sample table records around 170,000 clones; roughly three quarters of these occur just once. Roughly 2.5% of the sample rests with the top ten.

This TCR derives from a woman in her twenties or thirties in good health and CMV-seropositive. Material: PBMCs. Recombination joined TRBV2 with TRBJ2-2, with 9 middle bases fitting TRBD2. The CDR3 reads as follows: CASSESGGLLTGELFF. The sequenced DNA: TGTGCCAGCAGTGAAAGCGGGGGGCTTTTGACCGGGGAGCTGTTTTTT. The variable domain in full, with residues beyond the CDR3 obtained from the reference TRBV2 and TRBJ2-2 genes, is EPEVTQTPSHQVTQMGQEVILRCVPISNHLYFYWYRQILGQKVEFLVSFYNNEISEKSEIFDDQFSVERPDGSNFTLKIRSTKLEDSAMYFCASSESGGLLTGELFFGEGSRLTVL.